The rows below give T cell receptor beta chains drawn from one sample of a study of blood T cell repertoires in COVID-19. Sequencing used immunoSEQ multiplex PCR; TCRdb keeps in-frame clones, though not all of them. The data contain 30,000 to 35,000 clones, around 85% of them seen just once; the ten biggest clones take up over 7.5%. The sequenced sample consisted of peripheral blood. All receptors derive from a man of 80 years or more with active COVID-19. The CDR3 runs from the conserved cysteine through the conserved F or W. The D gene is left open where the match is weak. A clone size is listed for some rows: how often the clone was seen (once, few, many), or a class if it is expanded.

V: TRBV5-8
D: NA
J: TRBJ1-5
length: 15
size: few
CDR3: CASSLDRFRNQPQHF
DNA: TGTGCCAGCAGCTTGGACAGGTTTCGCAATCAGCCCCAGCATTTT

V: TRBV7-2
D: TRBD1
J: TRBJ1-1
length: 16
size: NA
CDR3: CASSKDRVGFGTEAFF
DNA: TGTGCCAGCAGCAAGGACAGGGTGGGATTCGGCACTGAAGCTTTCTTT

V: TRBV5-4
D: NA
J: TRBJ2-5
length: 15
size: NA
CDR3: CASSLDAQAQETQYF
DNA: TGTGCCAGCAGCTTGGACGCACAGGCTCAAGAGACCCAGTACTTC

V: TRBV3-1/TRBV3-2
D: TRBD1
J: TRBJ1-6
length: 17
size: NA
CDR3: CASSQEGGSSYNSPLHF
DNA: TGTGCCAGCAGCCAAGAAGGGGGCAGCTCCTATAATTCACCCCTCCACTTT

V: TRBV5-1
D: NA
J: TRBJ2-1
length: 14
size: NA
CDR3: CASSGGKLYNEQFF
DNA: TGCGCCAGCAGTGGCGGCAAGCTATACAATGAGCAGTTCTTC

V: TRBV9
D: NA
J: TRBJ1-5
length: 15
size: few
CDR3: CASSALTRDNQPQHF
DNA: TGTGCCAGCAGCGCCCTAACCAGGGACAATCAGCCCCAGCATTTT

V: TRBV10-3
D: TRBD2
J: TRBJ2-2
length: 17
size: NA
CDR3: CAISEILGAGATGELFF
DNA: TGTGCCATCAGTGAGATCTTAGGAGCGGGGGCTACCGGGGAGCTGTTTTTT

V: TRBV28
D: TRBD1
J: TRBJ2-7
length: 14
size: NA
CDR3: CASSLGQTSYEQYF
DNA: TGTGCCAGCAGTTTGGGACAGACCTCCTACGAGCAGTACTTC

V: TRBV30
D: NA
J: TRBJ1-5
length: 13
size: NA
CDR3: CAWRPPGNQPQHF
DNA: TGTGCCTGGAGGCCTCCGGGGAATCAGCCCCAGCATTTT

V: TRBV3-1/TRBV3-2
D: NA
J: TRBJ2-7
length: 16
size: NA
CDR3: CASSQSWTGSSYEQYF
DNA: TGTGCCAGCAGCCAATCCTGGACGGGAAGCTCCTACGAGCAGTACTTC

V: TRBV4-1
D: TRBD1
J: TRBJ2-5
length: 16
size: once
CDR3: CASSQDYPGGEETQYF
DNA: TGCGCCAGCAGCCAAGATTATCCAGGGGGCGAAGAGACCCAGTACTTC

V: TRBV7-2
D: TRBD1
J: TRBJ1-2
length: 16
size: NA
CDR3: CASSKARTGNGYGYTF
DNA: TGTGCCAGCAGCAAAGCGAGGACAGGAAACGGCTATGGCTACACCTTC

V: TRBV12-5
D: TRBD1
J: TRBJ1-1
length: 14
size: NA
CDR3: CASGSDRANTEAFF
DNA: TGTGCTAGTGGTTCGGACAGGGCGAACACTGAAGCTTTCTTT

V: TRBV3-1/TRBV3-2
D: TRBD2
J: TRBJ2-3
length: 16
size: NA
CDR3: CASSQGTSGGAGTQYF
DNA: TGTGCCAGCAGCCAAGGGACTAGCGGGGGGGCGGGTACGCAGTATTTT

V: TRBV5-1
D: TRBD1
J: TRBJ2-7
length: 15
size: NA
CDR3: CASSLVQGVPSEQYF
DNA: TGCGCCAGCAGCTTGGTGCAGGGGGTCCCCTCCGAGCAGTACTTC

V: TRBV4-3
D: TRBD1
J: TRBJ1-1
length: 15
size: NA
CDR3: CASSPRGHFDAEAFF
DNA: TGCGCCAGCAGCCCGAGGGGGCACTTCGACGCTGAAGCTTTCTTT

V: TRBV10-3
D: TRBD1
J: TRBJ2-3
length: 14
size: NA
CDR3: CAISNTGGTDTQYF
DNA: TGTGCCATCAGTAATACAGGGGGCACAGATACGCAGTATTTT

V: TRBV7-2
D: TRBD1
J: TRBJ2-1
length: 17
size: once
CDR3: CASSLFGGQGAFYEQFF
DNA: TGTGCCAGCAGCCTTTTCGGGGGACAGGGGGCGTTTTATGAGCAGTTCTTC

V: TRBV5-1
D: NA
J: TRBJ1-2
length: 13
size: NA
CDR3: CASSGTDFYGYTF
DNA: TGCGCCAGCAGCGGCACAGATTTCTATGGCTACACCTTC

V: TRBV9
D: TRBD1
J: TRBJ2-3
length: 19
size: few
CDR3: CASSPLGDRGNSWADTQYF
DNA: TGTGCCAGCAGCCCGCTGGGGGACAGGGGTAACAGTTGGGCAGATACGCAGTATTTT

V: TRBV15
D: NA
J: TRBJ1-2
length: 15
size: NA
CDR3: CATSRDQGRSYGYTF
DNA: TGTGCCACCAGCAGAGATCAGGGCAGGTCCTATGGCTACACCTTC

V: TRBV6-6
D: NA
J: TRBJ2-7
length: 15
size: NA
CDR3: CASSYGRGAVYEQYF
DNA: TGTGCCAGCAGTTACGGCCGGGGGGCAGTGTACGAGCAGTACTTC

V: TRBV4-2
D: NA
J: TRBJ2-3
length: 14
size: NA
CDR3: CASSPGGPTDTQYF
DNA: TGTGCCAGCAGCCCCGGGGGGCCCACAGATACGCAGTATTTT

V: TRBV2
D: NA
J: TRBJ1-1
length: 13
size: NA
CDR3: CASSGGLNTEAFF
DNA: TGTGCCAGCAGTGGGGGGCTAAACACTGAAGCTTTCTTT

V: TRBV24-1
D: NA
J: TRBJ1-1
length: 13
size: NA
CDR3: CATSGAGSTEAFF
DNA: TGTGCCACCAGTGGTGCAGGATCAACTGAAGCTTTCTTT

V: TRBV10-2
D: NA
J: TRBJ1-3
length: 13
size: NA
CDR3: CASSGGNSYTIYF
DNA: TGCGCCAGCAGTGGCGGAAATTCGTACACCATATATTTT

V: TRBV7-6
D: NA
J: TRBJ2-5
length: 15
size: NA
CDR3: CASSLQQGLRETQYF
DNA: TGTGCCAGCAGCTTACAACAGGGTTTACGAGAGACCCAGTACTTC

V: TRBV7-3
D: NA
J: TRBJ2-5
length: 13
size: NA
CDR3: CASSRSPRETQYF
DNA: TGTGCCAGCAGTAGATCTCCTCGGGAGACCCAGTACTTC

V: TRBV5-1
D: TRBD2
J: TRBJ2-5
length: 16
size: NA
CDR3: CASSLAGLAAKETQYF
DNA: TGCGCCAGCAGCTTGGCCGGACTAGCGGCAAAAGAGACCCAGTACTTC

V: TRBV11-3
D: TRBD1
J: TRBJ1-3
length: 16
size: few
CDR3: CASSLADRVYGNTIYF
DNA: TGTGCCAGCAGCTTGGCCGACAGGGTCTACGGAAACACCATATATTTT

V: TRBV28
D: TRBD1
J: TRBJ2-1
length: 15
size: few
CDR3: CASRGTGVAYNEQFF
DNA: TGTGCCAGCAGGGGGACAGGCGTCGCCTACAATGAGCAGTTCTTC

V: TRBV18
D: NA
J: TRBJ2-7
length: 14
size: NA
CDR3: CASSPTGGLYEQYF
DNA: TGTGCCAGCTCACCCACGGGCGGACTCTACGAGCAGTACTTC

V: TRBV14
D: TRBD2
J: TRBJ2-3
length: 14
size: NA
CDR3: CASSQGLAGDTQYF
DNA: TGTGCCAGCAGCCAGGGACTAGCGGGGGATACGCAGTATTTT

V: TRBV3-1/TRBV3-2
D: TRBD1
J: TRBJ1-2
length: 13
size: NA
CDR3: CASSHRTGLGYTF
DNA: TGTGCCAGCAGCCATAGGACAGGGCTCGGCTACACCTTC

V: TRBV12-3/TRBV12-4
D: NA
J: TRBJ1-3
length: 11
size: NA
CDR3: CASSSGGLPTF
DNA: TGTGCCAGCAGTTCGGGGGGTTTACCAACTTTT